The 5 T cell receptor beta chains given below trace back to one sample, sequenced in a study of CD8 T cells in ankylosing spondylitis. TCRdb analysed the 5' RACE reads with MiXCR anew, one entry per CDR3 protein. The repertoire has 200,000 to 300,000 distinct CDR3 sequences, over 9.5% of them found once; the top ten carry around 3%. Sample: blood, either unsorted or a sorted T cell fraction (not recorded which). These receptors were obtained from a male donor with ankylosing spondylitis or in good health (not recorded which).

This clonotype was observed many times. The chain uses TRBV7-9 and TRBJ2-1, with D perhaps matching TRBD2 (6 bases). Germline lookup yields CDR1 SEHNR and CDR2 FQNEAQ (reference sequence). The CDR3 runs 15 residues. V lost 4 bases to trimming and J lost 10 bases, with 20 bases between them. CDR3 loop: CASSSDGTAGEEQFF. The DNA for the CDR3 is TGTGCCAGCAGCTCTGACGGGACTGCTGGAGAAGAGCAGTTCTTC.

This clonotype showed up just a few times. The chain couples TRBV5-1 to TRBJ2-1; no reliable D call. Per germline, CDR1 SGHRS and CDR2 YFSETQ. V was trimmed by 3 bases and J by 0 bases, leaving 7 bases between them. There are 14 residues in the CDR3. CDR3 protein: CASSWSNSYNEQFF. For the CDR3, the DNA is TGCGCCAGCAGCTGGAGTAACTCCTACAATGAGCAGTTCTTC. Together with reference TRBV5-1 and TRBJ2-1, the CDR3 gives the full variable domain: KAGVTQTPRYLIKTRGQQVTLSCSPISGHRSVSWYQQTPGQGLQFLFEYFSETQRNKGNFPGRFSGRQFSNSRSEMNVSTLELGDSALYLCASSWSNSYNEQFFGPGTRLTVL.

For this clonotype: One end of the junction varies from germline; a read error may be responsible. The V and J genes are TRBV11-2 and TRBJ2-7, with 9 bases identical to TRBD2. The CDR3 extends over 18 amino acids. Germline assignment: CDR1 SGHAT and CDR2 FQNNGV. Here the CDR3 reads CASSSPTGAGTSPYEQYF. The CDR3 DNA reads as TGTGCCAGCAGCTCACCGACTGGGGCCGGGACTAGCCCCTACGAGCAGTATTTC.

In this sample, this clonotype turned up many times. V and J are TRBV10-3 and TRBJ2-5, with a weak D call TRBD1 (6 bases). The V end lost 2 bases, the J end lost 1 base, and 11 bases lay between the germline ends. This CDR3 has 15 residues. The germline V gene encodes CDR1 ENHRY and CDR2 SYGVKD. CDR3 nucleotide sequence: TGTGCCATCAGTGAGGCTGGCAGGGGCCAAGAGACCCAGTACTTC. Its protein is CAISEAGRGQETQYF.

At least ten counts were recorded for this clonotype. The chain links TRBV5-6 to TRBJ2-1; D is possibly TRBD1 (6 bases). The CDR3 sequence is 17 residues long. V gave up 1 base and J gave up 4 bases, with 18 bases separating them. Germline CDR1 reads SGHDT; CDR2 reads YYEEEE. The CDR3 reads CASSLLGGRKSYNEQFF. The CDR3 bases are TGTGCCAGCAGCTTGTTAGGGGGACGGAAGTCATACAATGAGCAGTTCTTC. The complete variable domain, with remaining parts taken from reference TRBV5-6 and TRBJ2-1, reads DAGVTQSPTHLIKTRGQQVTLRCSPKSGHDTVSWYQQALGQGPQFIFQYYEEEERQRGNFPDRFSGHQFPNYSSELNVNALLLGDSALYLCASSLLGGRKSYNEQFFGPGTRLTVL.